The clone carrying this T cell receptor (beta chain) was picked up a small number of times. Measured with immunoSEQ multiplex PCR; TCRdb has only the in-frame clones, and not every one. The sample contains around 30,000 clones, approximately 62% of which appear only once. The data were taken from a study of cytotoxic CD8 clonotypes in ibrutinib-treated CLL. The sample consisted of PBMCs, taken before ibrutinib treatment. This sequence was found in a human donor with chronic lymphocytic leukemia.

CDR3 sequence reads: CASSARDAPYNEQFF. CDR3 DNA sequence: TGTGCCAGCAGCGCGCGGGATGCTCCATACAATGAGCAGTTCTTC. This sequence joins TRBV9 and TRBJ2-1; D is possibly TRBD2 (6 bases). The CDR3 consists of 15 residues. CDR1 is SGDLS, CDR2 YYNGEE, per germline. Trimming pared 3 bases from V and 4 bases from J, leaving 14 bases between.